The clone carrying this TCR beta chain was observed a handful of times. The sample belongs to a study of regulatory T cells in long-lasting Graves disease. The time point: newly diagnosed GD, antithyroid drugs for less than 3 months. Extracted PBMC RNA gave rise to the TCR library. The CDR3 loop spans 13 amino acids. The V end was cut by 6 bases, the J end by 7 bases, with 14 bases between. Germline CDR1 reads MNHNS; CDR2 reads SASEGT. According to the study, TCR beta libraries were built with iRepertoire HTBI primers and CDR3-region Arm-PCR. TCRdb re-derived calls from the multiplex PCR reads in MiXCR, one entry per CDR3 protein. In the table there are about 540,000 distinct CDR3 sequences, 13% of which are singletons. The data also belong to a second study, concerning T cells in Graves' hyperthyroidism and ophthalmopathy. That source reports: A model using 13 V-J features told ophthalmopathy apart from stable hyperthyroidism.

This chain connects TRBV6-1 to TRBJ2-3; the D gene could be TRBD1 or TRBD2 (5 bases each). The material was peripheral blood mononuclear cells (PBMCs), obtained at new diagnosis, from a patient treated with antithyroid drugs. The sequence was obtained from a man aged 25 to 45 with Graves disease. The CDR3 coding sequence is TGTGCCAGCAGCCCCGGGACCTTCAATACGCAGTATTTT. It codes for CASSPGTFNTQYF.